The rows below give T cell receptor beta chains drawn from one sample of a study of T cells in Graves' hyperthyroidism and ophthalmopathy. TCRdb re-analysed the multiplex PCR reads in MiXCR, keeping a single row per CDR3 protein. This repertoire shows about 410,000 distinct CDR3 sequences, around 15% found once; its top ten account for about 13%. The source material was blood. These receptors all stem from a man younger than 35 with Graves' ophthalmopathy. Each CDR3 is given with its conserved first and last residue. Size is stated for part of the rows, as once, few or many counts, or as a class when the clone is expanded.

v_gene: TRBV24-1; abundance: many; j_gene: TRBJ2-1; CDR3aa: CATSDFGLAGTNYNEQFF
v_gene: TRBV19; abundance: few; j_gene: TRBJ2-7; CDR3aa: CASSISPGFREQYF
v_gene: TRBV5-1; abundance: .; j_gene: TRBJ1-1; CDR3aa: CASSPSGQNTEAFF
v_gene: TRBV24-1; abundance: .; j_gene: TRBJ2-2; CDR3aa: CATSDLSTRAGELFF
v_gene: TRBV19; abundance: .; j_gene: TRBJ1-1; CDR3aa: CASSIQMNTEAFF
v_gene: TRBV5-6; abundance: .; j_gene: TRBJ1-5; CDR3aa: CASSLAGTLNQPQHF
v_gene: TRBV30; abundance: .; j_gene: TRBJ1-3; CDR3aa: CAWSVIGNTIYF
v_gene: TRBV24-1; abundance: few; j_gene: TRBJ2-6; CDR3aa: CATSRLNRVTGANVLTF
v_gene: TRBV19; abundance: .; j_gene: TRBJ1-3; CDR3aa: CASSILGTSGNTIYF
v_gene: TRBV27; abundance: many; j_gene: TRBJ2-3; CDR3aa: CASSLGQGPSTDTQYF
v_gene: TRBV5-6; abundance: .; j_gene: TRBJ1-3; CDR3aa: CASSFPSNSGNTIYF
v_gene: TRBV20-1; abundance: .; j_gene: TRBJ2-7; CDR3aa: CSAREGGPYEQYF
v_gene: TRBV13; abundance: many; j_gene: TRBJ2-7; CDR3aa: CASSSRAGKGSYEQYF
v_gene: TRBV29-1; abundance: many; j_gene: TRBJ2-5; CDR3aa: CSVDRAQETQYF
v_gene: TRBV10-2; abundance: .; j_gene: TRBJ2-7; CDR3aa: CASTDGQGPLYEQYF
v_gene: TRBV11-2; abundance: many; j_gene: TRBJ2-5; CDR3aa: CASSAGTGNFEKYF
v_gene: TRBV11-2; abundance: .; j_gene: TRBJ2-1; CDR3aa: CASRGGARASYNEQFF
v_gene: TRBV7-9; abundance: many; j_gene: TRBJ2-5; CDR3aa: CASSLYMSATGLETQYF
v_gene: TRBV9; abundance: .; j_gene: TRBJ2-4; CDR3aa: CASSFSGTFGTENIQYF
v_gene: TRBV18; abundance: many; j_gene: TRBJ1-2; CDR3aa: CASSPDRSYGYTF
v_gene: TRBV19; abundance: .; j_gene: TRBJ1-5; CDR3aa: CASSPWTGQPQHF
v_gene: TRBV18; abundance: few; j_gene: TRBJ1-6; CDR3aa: CASSPPATGGYSPLHF
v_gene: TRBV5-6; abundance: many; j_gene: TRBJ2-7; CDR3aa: CASSLWGRSSYEQYF
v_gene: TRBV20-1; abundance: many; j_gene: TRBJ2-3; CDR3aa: CSARNLLAASTDTQYF
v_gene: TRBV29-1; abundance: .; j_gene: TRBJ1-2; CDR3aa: CSAADGDGYTF
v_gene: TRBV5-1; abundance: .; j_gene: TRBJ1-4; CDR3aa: CASSLVWVGATNEKLFF
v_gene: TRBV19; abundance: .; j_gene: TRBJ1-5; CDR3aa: CASSILSNSNQPQHF
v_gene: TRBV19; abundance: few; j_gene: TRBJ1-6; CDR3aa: CASSIGASNSPLHF
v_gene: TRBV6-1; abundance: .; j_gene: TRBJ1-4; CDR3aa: CASGTGLATNEKLFF
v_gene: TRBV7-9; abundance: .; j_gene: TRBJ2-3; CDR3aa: CASRSTPVTDTQYF
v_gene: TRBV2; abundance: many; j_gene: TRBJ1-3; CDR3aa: CASSEQGATGNTIYF
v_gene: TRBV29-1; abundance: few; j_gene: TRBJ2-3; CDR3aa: CSVEDSGVSTDTQYF
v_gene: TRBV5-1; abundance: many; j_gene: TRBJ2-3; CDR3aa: CASSLMTSGGADTQYF
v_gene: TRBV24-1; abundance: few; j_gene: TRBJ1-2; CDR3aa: CATCDRDRGISYGYTF
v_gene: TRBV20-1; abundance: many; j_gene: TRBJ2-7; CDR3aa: CSARDLLAGGLNTYEQYF
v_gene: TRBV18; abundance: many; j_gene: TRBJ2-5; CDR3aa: CASSTRSSGAEETQYF
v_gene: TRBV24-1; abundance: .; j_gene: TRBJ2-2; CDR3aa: CATNSPNTGELFF
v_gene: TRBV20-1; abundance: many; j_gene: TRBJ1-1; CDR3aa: CSAKPGQGPTEAFF
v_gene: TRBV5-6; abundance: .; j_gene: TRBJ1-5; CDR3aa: CASSRGVGQLNQPQHF
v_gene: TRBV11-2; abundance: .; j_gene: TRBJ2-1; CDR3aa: CASSPQAGGGTAEQFF
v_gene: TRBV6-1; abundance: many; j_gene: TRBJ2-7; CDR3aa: CASTFVHEQYF
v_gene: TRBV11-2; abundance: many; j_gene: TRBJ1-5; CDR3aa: CASREGGGNQPQHF
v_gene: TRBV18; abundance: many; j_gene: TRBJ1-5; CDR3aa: CASSPQGGSGNQPQHF
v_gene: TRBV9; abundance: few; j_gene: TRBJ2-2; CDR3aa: CASGFGGRAEDTGELFF
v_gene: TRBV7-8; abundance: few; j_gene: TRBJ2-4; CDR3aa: CASTAGFTGNIQYF